This T cell receptor (beta chain) is drawn from a study of ipilimumab plus nivolumab after autologous stem cell transplantation. In germline, CDR1 is LNHDA, CDR2 SQIVND (reference sequence). This CDR3 has 15 amino acids. Between the trimmed V and J ends, which lost 0 bases and 0 bases, there was a span of 7 bases. TCRdb keeps only in-frame clones here, not all; method: immunoSEQ multiplex PCR. The sample has about 22,000 clones; more than 60% are singletons. The specimen comprised PBMCs, sampled in a trial of ipilimumab plus nivolumab as post-transplant consolidation. This chain links TRBV19 with TRBJ2-3, with D perhaps TRBD2 (5 bases). The clonotype was recovered from a male donor with diffuse large B-cell lymphoma. The CDR3 region has the DNA TGTGCCAGTAGTATAGACAGGACTAGCACAGATACGCAGTATTTT. It is translated as CASSIDRTSTDTQYF.